This T cell receptor beta chain is from a study of T cell responses to AZD1222 COVID-19 vaccine. Profiling relied on immunoSEQ multiplex PCR, and the TCRdb table lists in-frame clones only, not all of them. The data contain roughly 160,000 clones, approximately 93% of them singletons. Germline CDR1 reads SGHNT; CDR2 reads YYREEE (reference sequence). V dropped 2 bases and J dropped 1 base, with 11 bases sitting between them. The CDR3 consists of 15 residues. This chain links TRBV5-4 with TRBJ2-3, with D tentatively TRBD2 (5 bases). The receptor's source is an adult in good health. Sequencing was performed on peripheral blood, taken on day 0 of AZD1222 vaccination. CDR3 region: CASSLPTRGTDTQYF. CDR3 bases: TGTGCCAGCAGCTTACCAACGCGGGGCACAGATACGCAGTATTTT.